The 6 T cell receptor beta chains listed next were all sequenced from one sample in a study of glioma-infiltrating T cells. TCR alpha and beta CDR3 regions were amplified from RNA using iRepertoire nested multiplex PCR. Via MiXCR, TCRdb re-called the multiplex PCR reads, giving one row per CDR3 protein. The sample has approximately 400,000 distinct CDR3 sequences; more than 35% are singletons. The sample consisted of glioma tissue, nonneoplastic brain tissue, or PBMCs (not recorded which). These receptors were taken from a human donor with low-grade glioma or glioblastoma, undergoing nonglioma brain surgery, or in good health (not recorded which).

As to this clonotype: Since a much larger clone is just one base distant, this may be a read error. The V call is TRBV20-1, the J call TRBJ1-1; D gene unclear. Germline-derived CDR1 and CDR2 are DFQATT and SNEGSKA (reference sequence). Trimming pared 6 bases from V and 5 bases from J, leaving 10 bases between. The CDR3 consists of 11 residues. The CDR3 sequence: CSAYDGTEAFF. The CDR3, as DNA: TGCAGTGCCTATGATGGGACTGAAGCTTTCTTT.

The chain recombines TRBV10-3 with TRBJ2-6, with 8 bases that match TRBD1. The CDR3 extends over 18 amino acids. Looked up from germline, CDR1 is ENHRY and CDR2 is SYGVKD. V dropped 8 bases and J dropped 0; count of bases not matched to a gene: 12. This chain's CDR3 is CAISLSGDRNSGANVLTF. CDR3 DNA: TGTGCCATCTCACTTTCAGGGGACAGGAACTCTGGGGCCAACGTCCTGACTTTC.

J is TRBJ2-1 and V is TRBV5-4; TRBD2 matches at 12 bases. The V segment lost 4 bases and the J segment 7 bases; nucleotides outside the gene matches: 6. CDR1 and CDR2 (germline): SGHNT, YYREEE (reference sequence). CDR3 size: 15 residues. CDR3 nucleotides: TGTGCCAGCAGCCACCGACTAGCGGGAGATAATGAGCAGTTCTTC. As protein: CASSHRLAGDNEQFF. The variable domain in full, completed from reference TRBV5-4 and TRBJ2-1, reads ETGVTQSPTHLIKTRGQQVTLRCSSQSGHNTVSWYQQALGQGPQFIFQYYREEENGRGNFPPRFSGLQFPNYSSELNVNALELDDSALYLCASSHRLAGDNEQFFGPGTRLTVL.

The CDR3 is CASRLREAGEDGYTF. CDR3 bases: TGTGCCAGCAGATTAAGGGAGGCAGGGGAAGATGGCTACACCTTC. This chain joins TRBV7-9 and TRBJ1-2; D is perhaps TRBD1 (6 bases). Germline V gene sequence: CDR1 SEHNR, CDR2 FQNEAQ (reference sequence). CDR3 length equals 15 residues. V lost 6 bases and J lost 6, with 20 bases in between.

The chain couples TRBV28 to TRBJ2-7; D call uncertain. The germline V gene encodes CDR1 MDHEN and CDR2 SYDVKM. The CDR3 runs 15 residues. V gave up 5 bases and J gave up 2 bases, with 16 bases separating them. The CDR3 spells CASSPGSVSPYEQYF. Written as DNA, the CDR3 is TGTGCCAGCAGTCCCGGATCGGTGTCCCCCTACGAGCAGTACTTC.

Here the CDR3 reads CASRGLASYEQYF. DNA for the CDR3: TGTGCCAGCAGAGGACTGGCTTCCTACGAGCAGTACTTC. The rearrangement links TRBV6-5 to TRBJ2-7; TRBD2 might be the D (5 bases). The length of the CDR3 is 13 residues. CDR1 and CDR2 from the germline V gene are MNHEY and SVGAGI. V lost 6 bases and J 1 base, leaving 10 bases between the germline ends.